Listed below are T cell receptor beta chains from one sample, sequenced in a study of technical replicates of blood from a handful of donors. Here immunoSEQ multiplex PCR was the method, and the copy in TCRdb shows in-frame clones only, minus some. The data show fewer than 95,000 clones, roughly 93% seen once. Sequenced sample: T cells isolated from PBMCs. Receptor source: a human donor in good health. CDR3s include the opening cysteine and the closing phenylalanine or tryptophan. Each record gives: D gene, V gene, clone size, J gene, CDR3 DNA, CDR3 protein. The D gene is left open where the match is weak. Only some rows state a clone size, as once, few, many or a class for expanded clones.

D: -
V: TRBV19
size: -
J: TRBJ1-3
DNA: TGTGCCAGTAGTTATTCTTCTGGAAACACCATATATTTT
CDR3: CASSYSSGNTIYF

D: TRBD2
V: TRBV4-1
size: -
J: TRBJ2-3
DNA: TGCGCCAGCAGCCAAAATCCCCTAGCGGGGGACACAGATACGCAGTATTTT
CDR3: CASSQNPLAGDTDTQYF

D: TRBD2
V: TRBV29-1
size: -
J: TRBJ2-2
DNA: TGCAGCGTTGAAACGCTAGCGGGAGATACCGGGGAGCTGTTTTTT
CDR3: CSVETLAGDTGELFF

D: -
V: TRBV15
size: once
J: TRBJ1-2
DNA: TGTGCCACCAGCAGAGTCGCTAACTATGGCTACACCTTC
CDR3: CATSRVANYGYTF

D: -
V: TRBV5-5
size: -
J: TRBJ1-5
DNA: TGTGCCAGCAGCTTGGTGGGTAATATCTTAGCTCAGCCCCAGCATTTT
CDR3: CASSLVGNILAQPQHF

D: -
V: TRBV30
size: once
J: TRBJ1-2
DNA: TGTGCCTGCAAACCACAGGGTAGGACGGGCTACACCTTC
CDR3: CACKPQGRTGYTF

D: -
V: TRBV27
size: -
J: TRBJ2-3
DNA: TGTGCCAGCAGTCTTTTACGTGTGGGAGTCGGGGGCACAGATACGCAGTATTTT
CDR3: CASSLLRVGVGGTDTQYF

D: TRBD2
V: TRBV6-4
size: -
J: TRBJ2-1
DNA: TGTGCCAGCACCCCACTAGCGGGGACCTCCAATGAGCAGTTCTTC
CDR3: CASTPLAGTSNEQFF

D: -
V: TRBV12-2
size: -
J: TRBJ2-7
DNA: TGTGCAAGTCGCTTTGGGGGACAGGGGGCTCGGAACTTC
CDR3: CASRFGGQGARNF

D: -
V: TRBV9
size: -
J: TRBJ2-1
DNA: TGTGCCAGCAGCGTAGCCGGGGTTGATAACAATGAGCAGTTCTTC
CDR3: CASSVAGVDNNEQFF

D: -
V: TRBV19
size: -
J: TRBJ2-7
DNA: TGTGCCAGTAATCGGGAAAGGAGCTCCTACGAGCAGTACTTC
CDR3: CASNRERSSYEQYF

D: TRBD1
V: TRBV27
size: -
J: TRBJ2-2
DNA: TGTGCCAGCAGTCCCGGGACAGGGGCCGGGGAGCTGTTTTTT
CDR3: CASSPGTGAGELFF

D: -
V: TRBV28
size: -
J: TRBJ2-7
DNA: TGTGCCAGCAGAACCTCAGGGGGGTCTGGGTACGAGCAGTACTTC
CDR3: CASRTSGGSGYEQYF

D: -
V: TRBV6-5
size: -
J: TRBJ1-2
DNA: TGTGCCAGCAGTTACCGGGACAATAGGAACTATGGCTACACCTTC
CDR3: CASSYRDNRNYGYTF

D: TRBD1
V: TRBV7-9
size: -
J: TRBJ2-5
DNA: TGTGCCAGCAGCCTTCACGAGACAGGGGGCAGCGAGATCCAGTACTTC
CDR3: CASSLHETGGSEIQYF

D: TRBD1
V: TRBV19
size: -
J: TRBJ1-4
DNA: TGTGCCAGTAGTATAGGACAGGGGCTTAATGAAAAACTGTTTTTT
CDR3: CASSIGQGLNEKLFF

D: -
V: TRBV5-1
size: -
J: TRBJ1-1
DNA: TGCGCCAGCAGCTTGTCTATGTCGAACACTGAAGCTTTCTTT
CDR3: CASSLSMSNTEAFF

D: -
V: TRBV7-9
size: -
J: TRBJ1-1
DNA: TGTGCCAGCAGCTTAGGAAGGGGTGGGAACACTGAAGCTTTCTTT
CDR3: CASSLGRGGNTEAFF

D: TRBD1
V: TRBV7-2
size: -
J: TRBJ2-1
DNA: TGTGCCAGCAGCTTTACTAGGGACAGGGGTTCCTACAATGAGCAGTTCTTC
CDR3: CASSFTRDRGSYNEQFF

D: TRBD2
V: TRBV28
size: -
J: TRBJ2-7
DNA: TGTGCCAGCAGTACTGGCTTGGGACTAGCGGGAGGCATCCGCTCCTACGAGCAGTACTTC
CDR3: CASSTGLGLAGGIRSYEQYF

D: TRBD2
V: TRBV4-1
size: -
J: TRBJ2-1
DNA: TGCGCCAGCAGGGAACCGGGACTAGCCTTAAATGAGCAGTTCTTC
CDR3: CASREPGLALNEQFF

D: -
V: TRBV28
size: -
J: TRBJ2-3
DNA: TGTGCCACCCAGGATAGGAACACAGATACGCAGTATTTT
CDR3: CATQDRNTDTQYF

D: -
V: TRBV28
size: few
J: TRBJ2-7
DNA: TGTGCCAGCAGTTCCCCCTTTTCAGGGTGGGGAAGGGAGCAGTACTTC
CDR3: CASSSPFSGWGREQYF

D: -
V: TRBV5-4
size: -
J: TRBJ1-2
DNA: TGTGCCACCGATGGGAGGGGGAATGGCTACACCTTC
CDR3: CATDGRGNGYTF

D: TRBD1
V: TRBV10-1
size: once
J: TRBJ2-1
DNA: TGCGCCAGCAGTGCTGAGAGGGGGCCGGATGAGCAGTTCTTC
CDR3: CASSAERGPDEQFF

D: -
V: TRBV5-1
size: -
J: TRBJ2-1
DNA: TGCGCCAGCAGCCCCTCCACTTACAATGAGCAGTTCTTC
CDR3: CASSPSTYNEQFF

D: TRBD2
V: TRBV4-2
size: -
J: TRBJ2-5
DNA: TGTGCCAGCAGCCGTAACGGACTAGCGGAAAGAGAGACCCAGTACTTC
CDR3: CASSRNGLAERETQYF

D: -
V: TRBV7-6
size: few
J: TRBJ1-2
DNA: TGTGCCAGCAGCTTTCCGGGAGGCTATGGCTACACCTTC
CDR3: CASSFPGGYGYTF

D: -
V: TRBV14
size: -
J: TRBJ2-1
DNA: TGTGCCAGCAGCCAAGAGTCAGGGCGGAATGAGCAGTTCTTC
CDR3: CASSQESGRNEQFF